These 9 T cell receptor beta chains originate from one sample sequenced in a study of T cell repertoires in cytomegalovirus infection. TCRdb processed the reads anew with MiXCR; each CDR3 protein has one entry. This repertoire shows fewer than 250,000 distinct CDR3 sequences, roughly 12% found once; its top ten account for 1.6%. Source material: PBMCs. These TCRs come from a human donor in good health (CMV status not recorded). Some clones in this sample may be carry-over from other donors' samples.

This clonotype was found many times. The V and J genes are TRBV7-3 and TRBJ2-1; D not certain. V shed 4 bases and J shed 9 bases, with 13 bases lying between them. The CDR3 extends over 13 amino acids. The germline gives CDR1 SGHTA, CDR2 FQGTGA. In DNA form, the CDR3 reads TGTGCCAGCAGCTCGGCTGCCTGGGGTGAGCAGTTCTTC. This sequence encodes CASSSAAWGEQFF. Full variable domain (rest looked up from reference TRBV7-3 and TRBJ2-1): GAGVSQTPSNKVTEKGKYVELRCDPISGHTALYWYRQSLGQGPEFLIYFQGTGAADDSGLPNDRFFAVRPEGSVSTLKIQRTERGDSAVYLCASSSAAWGEQFFGPGTRLTVL.

Turning to this clonotype: Being one base from a much bigger clone, this may be a read error. The rearrangement uses TRBV25-1 and TRBJ2-5, with D possibly called TRBD1 or TRBD2 (5 bases each). The CDR3 is 14 residues long. The germline V gene has CDR1 MGHDK and CDR2 SYGVNS. In DNA form, the CDR3 reads TGTGTCAGCAGCCGTGGTGGGGGTAAAGAGACCCAGTACTTC. This gives the protein CVSSRGGGKETQYF. The full variable domain, rest sourced from reference TRBV25-1 and TRBJ2-5, is EADIYQTPRYLVIGTGKKITLECSQTMGHDKMYWYQQDPGMELHLIHYSYGVNSTEKGDLSSESTVSRIRTEHFPLTLESARPSHTSQYLCVSSRGGGKETQYFGPGTRLLVL.

CDR3 sequence: CSVGVSETQYF. In DNA, the CDR3 is TGCAGCGTTGGGGTTTCGGAGACCCAGTACTTC. V gene TRBV29-1 combines with J gene TRBJ2-5; D is unclear. Germline V gene lookup returns CDR1 SQVTM and CDR2 ANQGSEA. V lost 4 bases and J 5 bases, leaving 8 bases between the germline ends. This CDR3 region has 11 residues.

This clonotype was seen a handful of times. The CDR3 region is CASSSPRATEAFF. The CDR3, as DNA: TGTGCCAGCAGTTCCCCACGGGCCACTGAAGCTTTCTTT. The chain combines TRBV28 with TRBJ1-1; D not certain. The CDR3 has 13 amino acids. The germline V and J ends were trimmed by 4 bases and 4 bases, with 10 bases remaining between them. Germline V gene sequence: CDR1 MDHEN, CDR2 SYDVKM.

At least ten counts were recorded for this clonotype. The rearrangement links TRBV6-1 to TRBJ2-2; weak D call: TRBD2 (5 bases). Germline V gene sequence: CDR1 MNHNS, CDR2 SASEGT. This CDR3 has 15 residues. The V gene lost 6 bases and the J gene lost 6 bases, with 17 bases spanning the gap. CDR3 protein: CASRPLRGSAGELFF. The CDR3 DNA follows: TGTGCCAGCAGACCCTTGAGAGGGAGTGCCGGGGAGCTGTTTTTT.

This clonotype was seen repeatedly, ten times or more. The chain links TRBV7-2 to TRBJ1-5, with D possibly TRBD1 on 5 matching bases. With 0 bases removed from V and 6 bases from J, the gap between germline ends came to 18 bases. The germline gives CDR1 SGHTA, CDR2 FQGNSA. CDR3 length: 17 residues. Written as DNA, the CDR3 is TGTGCCAGCAGCTTAGCCTCAGGCGGGACGGCAGGTCAGCCCCAGCATTTT. Translated, it gives CASSLASGGTAGQPQHF. The full variable domain, in which reference TRBV7-2 and TRBJ1-5 provide the parts outside the CDR3, is GAGVSQSPSNKVTEKGKDVELRCDPISGHTALYWYRQSLGQGLEFLIYFQGNSAPDKSGLPSDRFSAERTGGSVSTLTIQRTQQEDSAVYLCASSLASGGTAGQPQHFGDGTRLSIL.

The chain employs TRBV5-4 and TRBJ2-3, with TRBD1 identical over 9 bases. V shed 4 bases and J 4 bases; nucleotides not matched to a gene: 7. Germline loops: CDR1 SGHNT, CDR2 YYREEE (reference sequence). This CDR3 contains 15 residues. The CDR3 DNA sequence: TGTGCCAGCAGCCCGGGACAGGGCCGACCAGATACGCAGTATTTT. Translated, it gives CASSPGQGRPDTQYF.

This clonotype was found many times. This sequence joins TRBV7-3 and TRBJ2-2; 9 bases map to TRBD2. The germline V gene encodes CDR1 SGHTA and CDR2 FQGTGA. This CDR3 contains 16 residues. Germline trimming cut 5 bases from V and 5 bases from J; bases unmatched to any gene: 9. The CDR3 protein is CASSPAGGGTTGELFF. CDR3 in DNA: TGTGCCAGCAGCCCGGCGGGAGGGGGAACAACCGGGGAGCTGTTTTTT.

V and J are TRBV28 and TRBJ2-5; D is uncertain. Germline CDR1 reads MDHEN; CDR2 reads SYDVKM. This CDR3 comprises 14 residues. V lost 6 bases and J 7 bases, leaving 18 bases between the germline ends. This chain's CDR3 is CASSPPPGPVTQYF. CDR3 nucleotide sequence: TGTGCCAGCAGCCCACCACCGGGCCCTGTGACCCAGTACTTC.